Below are 4 T cell receptor beta chains sequenced from a single sample in a study of shared T cell receptors in the human thymus. The data were produced by immunoSEQ multiplex PCR, yet TCRdb's version contains in-frame clones alone and is incomplete. Of around 730,000 clones in the sample, around 85% were seen once. Another study also made use of these data, one on human thymus T cells.

Sequenced material: thymocytes. The receptors shown here come from a girl in the first two years of life with a congenital heart defect.

The chain has TRBV5-1 and TRBJ1-4, with D maybe TRBD1 (5 bases). This CDR3 has 12 residues. The germline gives CDR1 SGHRS, CDR2 YFSETQ. V was clipped by 4 bases and J by 7 bases, with 8 bases between them. The CDR3 spells CASSPQGEKLFF. The CDR3 nucleotides are TGCGCCAGCAGCCCCCAGGGTGAAAAACTGTTTTTT.

The chain employs TRBV10-2 and TRBJ1-1; D is perhaps TRBD1 (6 bases). CDR1 and CDR2 (germline): WSHSY, SAAADI. V was cut by 8 bases and J by 3 bases, with 19 bases left in between. The CDR3 is made up of 15 amino acids. This CDR3 reads CASQDGQGSYTEAFF. The CDR3 DNA is TGCGCCAGCCAGGACGGGCAGGGGAGCTACACTGAAGCTTTCTTT.

V usage is TRBV5-1 and J usage is TRBJ1-3; D may be TRBD1 (6 bases). The CDR3 consists of 12 residues. Germline-derived CDR1 and CDR2 are SGHRS and YFSETQ. V gave up 4 bases and J gave up 8 bases, with 10 bases separating them. The CDR3 reads CASSPEGDTIYF. For the CDR3, the DNA is TGCGCCAGCAGCCCCGAGGGGGACACCATATATTTT.

There are a few counts of this clone. The rearrangement uses TRBV7-9 and TRBJ2-5; no reliable D call. The CDR3 consists of 13 residues. Trimming shortened V by 5 bases and J by 3 bases, and 10 bases separated the two germline ends. Germline CDR1 reads SEHNR; CDR2 reads FQNEAQ (reference sequence). CDR3 nucleotide sequence: TGTGCCAGCAGCCCCACAGAGAAAGAGACCCAGTACTTC. It yields the protein CASSPTEKETQYF.